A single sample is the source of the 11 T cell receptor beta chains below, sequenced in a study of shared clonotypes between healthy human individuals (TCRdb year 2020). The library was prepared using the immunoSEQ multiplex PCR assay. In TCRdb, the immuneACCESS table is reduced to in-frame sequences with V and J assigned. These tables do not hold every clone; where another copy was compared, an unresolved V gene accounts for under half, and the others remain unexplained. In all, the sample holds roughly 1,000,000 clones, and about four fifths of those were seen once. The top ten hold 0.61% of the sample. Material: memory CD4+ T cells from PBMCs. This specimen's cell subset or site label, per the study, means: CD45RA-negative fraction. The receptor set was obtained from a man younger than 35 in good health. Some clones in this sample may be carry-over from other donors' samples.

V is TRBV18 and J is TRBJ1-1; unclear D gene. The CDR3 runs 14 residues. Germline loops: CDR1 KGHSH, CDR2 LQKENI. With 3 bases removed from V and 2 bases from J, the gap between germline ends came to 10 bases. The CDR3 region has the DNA TGTGCCAGCTCACCCCGAGGGTCCAACACTGAAGCTTTCTTT. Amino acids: CASSPRGSNTEAFF. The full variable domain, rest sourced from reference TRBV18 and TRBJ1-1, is NAGVMQNPRHLVRRRGQEARLRCSPMKGHSHVYWYRQLPEEGLKFMVYLQKENIIDESGMPKERFSAEFPKEGPSILRIQQVVRGDSAAYFCASSPRGSNTEAFFGQGTRLTVV.

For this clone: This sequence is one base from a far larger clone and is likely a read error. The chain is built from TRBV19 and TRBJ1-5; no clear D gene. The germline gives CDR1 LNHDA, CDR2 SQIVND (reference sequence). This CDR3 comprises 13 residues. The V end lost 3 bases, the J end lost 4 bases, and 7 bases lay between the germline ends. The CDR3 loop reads CASSILGNQPQHF. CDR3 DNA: TGTGCCAGTAGTATTTTGGGGAATCAGCCCCAGCATTTT.

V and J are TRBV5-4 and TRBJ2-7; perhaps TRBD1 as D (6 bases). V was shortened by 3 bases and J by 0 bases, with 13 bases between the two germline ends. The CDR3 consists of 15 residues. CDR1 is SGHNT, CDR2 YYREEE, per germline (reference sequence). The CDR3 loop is CASSSPDRSSYEQYF. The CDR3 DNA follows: TGTGCCAGCAGCTCCCCGGACAGATCCTCCTACGAGCAGTACTTC.

The CDR3 loop is CASSLASSGYEQYF. CDR3 nucleotides: TGCGCCAGCAGCTTGGCCTCTAGCGGCTACGAGCAGTACTTC. The V and J genes are TRBV5-1 and TRBJ2-7; 7 nucleotides align to TRBD2. V lost 0 bases and J lost 3; bases outside the gene matches: 3. Germline V CDR1 and CDR2: SGHRS, YFSETQ. This CDR3 comprises 14 residues.

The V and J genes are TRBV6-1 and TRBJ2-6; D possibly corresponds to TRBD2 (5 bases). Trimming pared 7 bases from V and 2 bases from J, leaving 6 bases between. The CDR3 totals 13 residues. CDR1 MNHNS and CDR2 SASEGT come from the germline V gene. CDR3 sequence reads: CASMRAGANVLTF. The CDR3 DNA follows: TGTGCCAGCATGAGGGCTGGGGCCAACGTCCTGACTTTC.

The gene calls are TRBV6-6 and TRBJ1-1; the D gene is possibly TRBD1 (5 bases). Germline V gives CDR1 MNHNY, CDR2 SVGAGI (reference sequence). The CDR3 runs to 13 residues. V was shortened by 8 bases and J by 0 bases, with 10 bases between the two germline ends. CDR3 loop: CASRRVMNTEAFF. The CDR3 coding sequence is TGTGCCAGCCGCAGGGTTATGAACACTGAAGCTTTCTTT.

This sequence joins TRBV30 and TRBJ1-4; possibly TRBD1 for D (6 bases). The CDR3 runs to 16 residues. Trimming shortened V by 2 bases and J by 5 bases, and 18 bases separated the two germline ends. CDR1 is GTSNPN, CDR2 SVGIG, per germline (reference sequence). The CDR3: CAWSIGSSGQNEKLFF. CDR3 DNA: TGTGCCTGGAGTATTGGGAGTTCGGGACAAAATGAAAAACTGTTTTTT. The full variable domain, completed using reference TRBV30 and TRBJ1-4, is SQTIHQWPATLVQPVGSPLSLECTVEGTSNPNLYWYRQAAGRGLQLLFYSVGIGQISSEVPQNLSASRPQDRQFILSSKKLLLSDSGFYLCAWSIGSSGQNEKLFFGSGTQLSVL.

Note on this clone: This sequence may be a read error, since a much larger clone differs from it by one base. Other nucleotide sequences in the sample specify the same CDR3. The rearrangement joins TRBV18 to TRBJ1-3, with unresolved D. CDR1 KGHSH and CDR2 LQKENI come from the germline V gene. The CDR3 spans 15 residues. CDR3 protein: CASSPLSTLGNTIYF. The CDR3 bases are TGCGCCAGCTCACCACTCAGTACTCTGGGAAACACCATATATTTT.

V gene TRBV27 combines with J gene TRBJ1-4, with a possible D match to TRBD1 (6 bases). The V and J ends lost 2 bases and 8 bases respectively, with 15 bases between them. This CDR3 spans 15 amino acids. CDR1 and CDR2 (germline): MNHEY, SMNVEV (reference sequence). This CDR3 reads CASSLRGAPLEKLFF. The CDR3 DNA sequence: TGTGCCAGCAGTTTAAGGGGGGCCCCATTGGAAAAACTGTTTTTT.

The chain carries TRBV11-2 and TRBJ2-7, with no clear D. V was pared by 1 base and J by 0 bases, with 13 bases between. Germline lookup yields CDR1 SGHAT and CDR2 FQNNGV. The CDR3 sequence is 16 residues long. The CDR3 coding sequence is TGTGCCAGCAGCTTAGGACGGACGGCGACCTCCTACGAGCAGTACTTC. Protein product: CASSLGRTATSYEQYF.

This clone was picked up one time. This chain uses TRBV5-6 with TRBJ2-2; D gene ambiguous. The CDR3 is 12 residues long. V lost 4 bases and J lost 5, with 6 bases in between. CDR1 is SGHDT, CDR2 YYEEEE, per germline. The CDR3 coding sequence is TGTGCCAGCAGCGCCGAAACCGGGGAGCTGTTTTTT. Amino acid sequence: CASSAETGELFF.